This TCR beta chain appears in the sequencing data of a study of blood T cell repertoires in COVID-19. Whole-study context: Donors in the United States, Italy and Spain gave samples during acute or convalescent COVID-19.

Per the study methods: Estimates of nucleated cell counts were drawn from the amplification of reference gene primers. The repertoire was sequenced with immunoSEQ multiplex PCR; TCRdb's copy has only in-frame clones and lacks some. V and J calls and clone size are those listed in that table; D and trimming were worked out from the DNA. Of 80,000 to 100,000 clones listed, 70% to 90% were seen once; the top ten hold approximately 19%. The V gene lost 1 base and the J gene lost 7 bases, with 11 bases spanning the gap. This CDR3 is built from 13 residues. Germline lookup yields CDR1 PRHDT and CDR2 FYEKMQ (reference sequence).

This receptor was obtained from a woman of 80 years or more with acute or convalescent COVID-19. The chain recombines TRBV13 with TRBJ2-7; weak D call: TRBD2 (6 bases). The specimen sequenced was peripheral blood. In nucleotides, the CDR3 is TGTGCCAGCAGCTTAGAAGGCGGGAAGGAGCAGTACTTC. It translates to CASSLEGGKEQYF.